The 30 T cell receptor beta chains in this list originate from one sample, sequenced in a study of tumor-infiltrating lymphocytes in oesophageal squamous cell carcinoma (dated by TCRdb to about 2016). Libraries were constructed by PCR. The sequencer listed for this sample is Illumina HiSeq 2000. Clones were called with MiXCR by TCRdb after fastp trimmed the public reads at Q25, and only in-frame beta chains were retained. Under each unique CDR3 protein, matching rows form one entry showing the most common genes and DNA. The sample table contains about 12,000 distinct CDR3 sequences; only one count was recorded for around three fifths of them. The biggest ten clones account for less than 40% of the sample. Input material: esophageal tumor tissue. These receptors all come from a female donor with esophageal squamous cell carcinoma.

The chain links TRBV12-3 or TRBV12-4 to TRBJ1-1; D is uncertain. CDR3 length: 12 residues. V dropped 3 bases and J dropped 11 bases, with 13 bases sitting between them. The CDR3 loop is CASSFKSFVAFF. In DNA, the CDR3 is TGTGCCAGCAGTTTTAAGTCCTTTGTTGCTTTCTTT.

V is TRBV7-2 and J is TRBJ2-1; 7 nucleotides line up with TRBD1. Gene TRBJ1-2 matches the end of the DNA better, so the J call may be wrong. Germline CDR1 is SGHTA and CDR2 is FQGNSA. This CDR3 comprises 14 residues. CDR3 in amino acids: CASSTRTGSYGYTF. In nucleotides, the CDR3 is TGTGCCAGCAGCACCCGGACAGGTAGCTATGGCTACACCTTC.

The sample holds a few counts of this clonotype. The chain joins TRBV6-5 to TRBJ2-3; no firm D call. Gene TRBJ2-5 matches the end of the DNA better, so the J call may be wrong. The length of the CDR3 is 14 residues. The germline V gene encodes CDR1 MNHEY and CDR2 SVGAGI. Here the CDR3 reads CASSEYNRQETQYF. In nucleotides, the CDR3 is TGTGCCAGCAGTGAATACAACCGACAAGAGACCCAGTACTTC.

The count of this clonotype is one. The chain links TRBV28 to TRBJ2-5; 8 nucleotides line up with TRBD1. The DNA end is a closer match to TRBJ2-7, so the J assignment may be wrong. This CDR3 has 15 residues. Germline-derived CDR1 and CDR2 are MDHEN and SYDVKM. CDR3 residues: CASSLRRQGAYEQYF. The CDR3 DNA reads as TGTGCCAGCAGTTTAAGGCGGCAGGGGGCTTACGAGCAGTACTTC.

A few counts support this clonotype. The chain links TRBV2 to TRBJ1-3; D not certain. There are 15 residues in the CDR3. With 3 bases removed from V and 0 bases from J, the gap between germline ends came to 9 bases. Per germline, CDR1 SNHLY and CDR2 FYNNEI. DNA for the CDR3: TGTGCCAGCAGTGAGGCCGGGCACTCTGGAAACACCATATATTTT. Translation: CASSEAGHSGNTIYF.

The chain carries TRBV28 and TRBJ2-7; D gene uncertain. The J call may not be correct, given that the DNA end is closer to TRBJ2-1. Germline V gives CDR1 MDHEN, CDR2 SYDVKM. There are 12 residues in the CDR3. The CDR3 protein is CASSYLRNEQFF. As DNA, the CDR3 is TGTGCCAGCAGTTACCTGCGGAATGAGCAGTTCTTC.

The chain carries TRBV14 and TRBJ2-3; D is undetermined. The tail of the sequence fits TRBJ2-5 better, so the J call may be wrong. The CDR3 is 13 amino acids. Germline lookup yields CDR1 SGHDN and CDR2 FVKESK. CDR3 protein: CASSQRPRETQYF. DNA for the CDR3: TGTGCCAGCAGCCAACGTCCCAGGGAGACCCAGTACTTC.

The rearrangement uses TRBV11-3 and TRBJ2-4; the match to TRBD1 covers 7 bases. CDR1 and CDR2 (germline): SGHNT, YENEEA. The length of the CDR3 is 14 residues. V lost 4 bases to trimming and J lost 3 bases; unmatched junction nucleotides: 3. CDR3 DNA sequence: TGTGCCAGCAGCTCCGGGACAGTCAAAAACATTCAGTACTTC. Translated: CASSSGTVKNIQYF.

The CDR3 here is CASSYSRQINYGYTF. The CDR3 DNA reads as TGTGCCAGCAGTTACTCAAGACAGATTAACTATGGCTACACCTTC. The genes are TRBV6-5 and TRBJ1-2, with TRBD1 as a possible D gene (5 bases). The V and J ends lost 0 bases and 1 base respectively, with 9 bases between them. Per the germline V gene, CDR1 is MNHEY and CDR2 is SVGAGI. CDR3 length equals 15 residues.

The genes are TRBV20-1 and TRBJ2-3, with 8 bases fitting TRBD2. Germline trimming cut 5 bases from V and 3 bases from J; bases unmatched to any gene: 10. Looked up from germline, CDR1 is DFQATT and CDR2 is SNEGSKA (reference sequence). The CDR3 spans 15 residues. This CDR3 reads CSASSGASGTDTQYF. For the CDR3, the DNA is TGCAGTGCTTCATCCGGGGCTAGCGGGACAGATACGCAGTATTTT.

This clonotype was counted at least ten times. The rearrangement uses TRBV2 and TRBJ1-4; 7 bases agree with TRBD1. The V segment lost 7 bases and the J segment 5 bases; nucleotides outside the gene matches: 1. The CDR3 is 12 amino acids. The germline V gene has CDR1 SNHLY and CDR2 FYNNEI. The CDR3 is CASNRGNEKLFF. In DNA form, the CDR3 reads TGTGCCAGCAACAGGGGAAATGAAAAACTGTTTTTT.

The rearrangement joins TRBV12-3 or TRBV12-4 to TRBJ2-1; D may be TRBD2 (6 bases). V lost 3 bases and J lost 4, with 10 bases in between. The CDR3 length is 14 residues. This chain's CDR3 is CASSFPGLYNEQFF. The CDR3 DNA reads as TGTGCCAGCAGTTTCCCGGGACTTTACAATGAGCAGTTCTTC.

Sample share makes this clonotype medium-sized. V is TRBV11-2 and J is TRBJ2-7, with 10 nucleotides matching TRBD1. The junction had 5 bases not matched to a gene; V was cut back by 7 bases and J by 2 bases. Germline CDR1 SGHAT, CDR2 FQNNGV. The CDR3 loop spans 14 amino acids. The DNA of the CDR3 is TGTGCCAGCAACCGGGGACAGGGGCCCTACGAGCAGTACTTC. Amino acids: CASNRGQGPYEQYF.

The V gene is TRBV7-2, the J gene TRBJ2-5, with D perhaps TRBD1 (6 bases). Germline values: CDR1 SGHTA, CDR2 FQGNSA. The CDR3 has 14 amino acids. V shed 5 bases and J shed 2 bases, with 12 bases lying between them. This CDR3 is CASSSGQRQETQYF. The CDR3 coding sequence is TGTGCCAGCAGCAGTGGACAGCGACAAGAGACCCAGTACTTC. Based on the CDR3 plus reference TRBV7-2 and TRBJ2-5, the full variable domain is GAGVSQSPSNKVTEKGKDVELRCDPISGHTALYWYRQSLGQGLEFLIYFQGNSAPDKSGLPSDRFSAERTGGSVSTLTIQRTQQEDSAVYLCASSSGQRQETQYFGPGTRLLVL.

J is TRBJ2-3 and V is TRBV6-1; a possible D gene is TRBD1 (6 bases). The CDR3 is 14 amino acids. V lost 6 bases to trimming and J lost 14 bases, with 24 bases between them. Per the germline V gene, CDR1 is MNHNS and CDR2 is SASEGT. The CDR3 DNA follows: TGTGCCAGCAGCCCCTACAGGGCCTCCGGGGAGCTGTATTTT. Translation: CASSPYRASGELYF.

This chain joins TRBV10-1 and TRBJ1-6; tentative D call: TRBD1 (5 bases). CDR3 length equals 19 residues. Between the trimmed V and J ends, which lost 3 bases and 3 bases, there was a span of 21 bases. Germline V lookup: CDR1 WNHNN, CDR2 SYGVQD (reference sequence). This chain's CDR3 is CASSEYLGGGHIYNSPLHF. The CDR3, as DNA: TGCGCCAGCAGTGAATACCTGGGGGGAGGGCATATCTATAATTCACCCCTCCACTTT.

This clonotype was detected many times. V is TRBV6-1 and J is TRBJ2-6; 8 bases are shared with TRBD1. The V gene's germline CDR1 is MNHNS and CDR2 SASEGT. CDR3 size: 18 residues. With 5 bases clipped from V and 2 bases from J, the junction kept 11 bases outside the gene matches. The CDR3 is CASSSWTGTAPGANVLTF. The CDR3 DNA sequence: TGTGCCAGCAGTTCCTGGACAGGGACTGCCCCTGGGGCCAACGTCCTGACTTTC.

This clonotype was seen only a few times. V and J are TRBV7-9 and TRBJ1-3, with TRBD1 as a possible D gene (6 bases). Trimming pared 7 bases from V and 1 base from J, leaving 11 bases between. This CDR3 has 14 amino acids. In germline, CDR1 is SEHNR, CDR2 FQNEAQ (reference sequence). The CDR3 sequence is CASTRDRSGNTIYF. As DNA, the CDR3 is TGTGCCAGCACCCGAGACAGGTCTGGAAACACCATATATTTT.

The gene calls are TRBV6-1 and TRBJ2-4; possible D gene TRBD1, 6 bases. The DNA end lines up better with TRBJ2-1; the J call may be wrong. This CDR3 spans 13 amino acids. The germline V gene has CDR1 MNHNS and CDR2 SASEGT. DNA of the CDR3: TGTGCCAGCAGGTCACAGGGAGACAATGAGCAGTTCTTC. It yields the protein CASRSQGDNEQFF.

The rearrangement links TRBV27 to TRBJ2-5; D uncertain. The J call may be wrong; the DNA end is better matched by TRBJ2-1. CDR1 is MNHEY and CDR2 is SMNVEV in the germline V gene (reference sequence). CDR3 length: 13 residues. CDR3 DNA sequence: TGTGCCAGCAGTTTCTCTCCTATAAATGAGCAGTTCTTC. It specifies CASSFSPINEQFF.

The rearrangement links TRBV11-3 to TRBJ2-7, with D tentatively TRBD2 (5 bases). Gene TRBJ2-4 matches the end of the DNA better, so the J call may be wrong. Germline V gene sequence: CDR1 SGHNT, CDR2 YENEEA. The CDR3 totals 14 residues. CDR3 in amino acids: CASSLRESKNIQYF. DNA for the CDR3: TGTGCCAGCAGCCTGAGGGAATCCAAAAACATTCAGTACTTC.

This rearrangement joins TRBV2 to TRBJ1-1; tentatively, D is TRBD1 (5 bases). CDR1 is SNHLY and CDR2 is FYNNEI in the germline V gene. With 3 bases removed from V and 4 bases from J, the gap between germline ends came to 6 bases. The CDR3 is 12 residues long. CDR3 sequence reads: CASSDRVTEAFF. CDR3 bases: TGTGCCAGCAGTGACAGGGTCACTGAAGCTTTCTTT. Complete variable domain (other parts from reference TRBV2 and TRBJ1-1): EPEVTQTPSHQVTQMGQEVILRCVPISNHLYFYWYRQILGQKVEFLVSFYNNEISEKSEIFDDQFSVERPDGSNFTLKIRSTKLEDSAMYFCASSDRVTEAFFGQGTRLTVV.

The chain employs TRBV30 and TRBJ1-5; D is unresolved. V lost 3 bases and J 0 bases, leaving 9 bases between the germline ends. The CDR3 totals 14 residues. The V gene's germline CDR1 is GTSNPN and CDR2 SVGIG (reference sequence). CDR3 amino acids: CAWSREISNQPQHF. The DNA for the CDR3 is TGTGCCTGGAGCCGGGAGATTAGCAATCAGCCCCAGCATTTT.

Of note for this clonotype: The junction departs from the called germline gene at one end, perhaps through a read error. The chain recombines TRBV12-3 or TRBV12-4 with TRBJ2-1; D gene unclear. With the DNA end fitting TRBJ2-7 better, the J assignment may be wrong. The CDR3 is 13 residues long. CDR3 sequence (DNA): TGTGCCAGCAGTTTAAGAGCCTCCGACGAGCAGTACTTC. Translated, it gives CASSLRASDEQYF.

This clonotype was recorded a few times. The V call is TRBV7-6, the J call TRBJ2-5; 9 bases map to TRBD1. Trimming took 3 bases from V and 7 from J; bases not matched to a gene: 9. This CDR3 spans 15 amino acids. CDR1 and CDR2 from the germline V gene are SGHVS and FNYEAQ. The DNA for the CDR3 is TGTGCCAGCAGCTTTTACGGAACGGACAGGGGGACCCAGTACTTC. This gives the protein CASSFYGTDRGTQYF. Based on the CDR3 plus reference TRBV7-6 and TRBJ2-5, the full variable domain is GAGVSQSPRYKVTKRGQDVALRCDPISGHVSLYWYRQALGQGPEFLTYFNYEAQQDKSGLPNDRFSAERPEGSISTLTIQRTEQRDSAMYRCASSFYGTDRGTQYFGPGTRLLVL.

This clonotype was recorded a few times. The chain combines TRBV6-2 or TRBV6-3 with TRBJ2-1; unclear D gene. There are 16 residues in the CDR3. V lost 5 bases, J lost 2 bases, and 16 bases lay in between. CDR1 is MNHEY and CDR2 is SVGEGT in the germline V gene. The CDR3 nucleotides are TGTGCCAGCAGTCGCTTGGTAGGGATCACCTACAATGAGCAGTTCTTC. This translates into CASSRLVGITYNEQFF.

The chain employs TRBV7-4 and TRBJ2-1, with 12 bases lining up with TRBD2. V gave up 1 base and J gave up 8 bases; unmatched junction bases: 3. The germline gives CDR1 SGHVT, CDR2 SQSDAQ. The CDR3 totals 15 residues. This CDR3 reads CASSLGLAGGYEQFF. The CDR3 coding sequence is TGTGCCAGCAGCTTAGGGCTAGCGGGAGGGTATGAGCAGTTCTTC.

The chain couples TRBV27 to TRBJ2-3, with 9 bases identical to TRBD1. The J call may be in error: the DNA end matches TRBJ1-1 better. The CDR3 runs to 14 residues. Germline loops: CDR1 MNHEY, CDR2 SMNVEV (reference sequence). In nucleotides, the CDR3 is TGTGCCAGCAGTTTGGGACAGGGGAACACTGAAGCTTTCTTT. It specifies CASSLGQGNTEAFF.

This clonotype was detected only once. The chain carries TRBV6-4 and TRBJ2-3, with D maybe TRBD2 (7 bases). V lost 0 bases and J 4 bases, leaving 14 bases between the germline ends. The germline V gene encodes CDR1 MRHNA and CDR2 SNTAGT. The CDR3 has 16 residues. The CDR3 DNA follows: TGTGCCAGCAGTGACTCTGACCGGGGGGCCCCAGATACGCAGTATTTT. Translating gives CASSDSDRGAPDTQYF.

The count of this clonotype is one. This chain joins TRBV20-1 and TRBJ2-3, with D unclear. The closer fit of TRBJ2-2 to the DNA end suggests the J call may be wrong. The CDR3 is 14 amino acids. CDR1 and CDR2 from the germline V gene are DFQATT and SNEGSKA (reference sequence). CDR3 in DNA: TGCAGTGCCGGTTGGCGGTCGAACACCGGGGAGCTGTTTTTT. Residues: CSAGWRSNTGELFF.